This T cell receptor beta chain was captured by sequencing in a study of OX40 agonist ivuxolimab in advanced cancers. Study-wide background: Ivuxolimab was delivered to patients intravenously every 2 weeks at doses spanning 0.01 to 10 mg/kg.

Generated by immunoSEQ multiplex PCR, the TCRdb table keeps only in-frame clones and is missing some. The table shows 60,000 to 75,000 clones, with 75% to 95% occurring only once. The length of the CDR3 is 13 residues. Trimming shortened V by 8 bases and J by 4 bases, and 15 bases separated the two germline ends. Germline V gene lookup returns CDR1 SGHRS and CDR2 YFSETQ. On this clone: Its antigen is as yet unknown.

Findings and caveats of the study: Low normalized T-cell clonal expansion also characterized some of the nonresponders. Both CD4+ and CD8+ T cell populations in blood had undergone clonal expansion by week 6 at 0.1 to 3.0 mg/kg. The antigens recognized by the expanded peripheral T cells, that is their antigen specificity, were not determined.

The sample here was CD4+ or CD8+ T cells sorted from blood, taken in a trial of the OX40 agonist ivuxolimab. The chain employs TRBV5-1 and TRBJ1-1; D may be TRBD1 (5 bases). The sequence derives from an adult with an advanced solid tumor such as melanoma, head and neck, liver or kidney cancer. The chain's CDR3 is CASSGTEGTEAFF. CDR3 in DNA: TGCGCCAGTTCCGGGACCGAGGGCACTGAAGCTTTCTTT.